This TCR beta chain was sequenced in a study of regulatory T cells in long-lasting Graves disease. Study in general: Persistent Graves' disease required over 5 years of antithyroid drugs and positive TSH receptor antibodies. Whole-study results and caveats: The work looked only at peripheral blood and did not look at thyroid tissue. Persistent-disease Graves' patients showed less TCR diversity than new cases. Persistent cases favored TRBV28, TRBJ1-2 and TRBJ2-5.

Trimming shortened V by 4 bases and J by 5 bases, and 14 bases separated the two germline ends. The CDR3 runs 14 residues. Germline CDR1 reads KGHSH; CDR2 reads LQKENI. Arm-PCR of CDR3 regions with iRepertoire HTBI primers generated TCR beta libraries. TCRdb redid the calling of the multiplex PCR reads with MiXCR, one entry per CDR3 protein. The sample gives roughly 400,000 distinct CDR3 sequences, around 23% of which show up once; roughly 13% is in the top ten. Time point reported: persistent/refractory GD, antithyroid drugs over 5 years with positive TRAb. Extracted PBMC RNA gave rise to the TCR library. This clonotype has more than one count but fewer than ten. Its antigen is as yet unknown.

The specimen comprised peripheral blood mononuclear cells (PBMCs), sampled when the disease was refractory, from a patient treated with antithyroid drugs. The TCR comes from a female donor with Graves disease. The V call is TRBV18, the J call TRBJ2-5, with D possibly TRBD2 on 6 matching bases. DNA for the CDR3: TGTGCCAGCTCACAGGACCGTGGGGGGGAGACCCAGTACTTC. Residues: CASSQDRGGETQYF.